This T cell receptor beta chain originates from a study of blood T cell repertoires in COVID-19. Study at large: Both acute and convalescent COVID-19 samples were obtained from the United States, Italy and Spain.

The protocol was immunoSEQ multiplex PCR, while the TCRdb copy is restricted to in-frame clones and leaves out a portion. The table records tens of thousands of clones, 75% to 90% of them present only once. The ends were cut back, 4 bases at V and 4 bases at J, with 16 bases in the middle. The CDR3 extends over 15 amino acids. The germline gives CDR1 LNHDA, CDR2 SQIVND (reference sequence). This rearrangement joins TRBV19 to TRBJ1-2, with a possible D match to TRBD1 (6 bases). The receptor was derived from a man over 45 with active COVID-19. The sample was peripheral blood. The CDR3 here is CASSNRQDSFYGYTF. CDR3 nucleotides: TGTGCCAGTAGTAACCGCCAGGACAGCTTCTATGGCTACACCTTC.